These 30 T cell receptor beta chains were sequenced from one sample in a study of blood T cell repertoires in COVID-19. Generated by immunoSEQ multiplex PCR, the TCRdb table keeps only in-frame clones and is missing some. The sample lists approximately 70,000 clones, approximately 89% occurring once. Sequenced input: peripheral blood. These receptors were taken from a human donor in a cohort sampled during active COVID-19.

The V call is TRBV6-5, the J call TRBJ2-3, with D possibly TRBD2 on 7 matching bases. Trimming took off 2 bases at V and 2 bases at J, with 11 bases between the two ends. The CDR3 runs 15 residues. Per the germline V gene, CDR1 is MNHEY and CDR2 is SVGAGI. As DNA, the CDR3 is TGTGCCAGCAGTTACACGGGGGGCCCCACAGATACGCAGTATTTT. The encoded protein is CASSYTGGPTDTQYF.

The V and J genes are TRBV21-1 and TRBJ1-2; the table calls TRBD1, which could not be checked here. TRBV21-1 is termed a pseudogene. The CDR3 is 12 residues long. CDR3 nucleotides: TGTGCCAGCAGCATCAGACAGGACGGCTACACCTTC. Translated: CASSIRQDGYTF.

The rearrangement uses TRBV11-2 and TRBJ1-1; possibly TRBD1 for D (5 bases). Looked up from germline, CDR1 is SGHAT and CDR2 is FQNNGV. This CDR3 has 18 amino acids. Trimming cost V 5 bases and J 4 bases, with 26 bases left between them. The CDR3 nucleotides read TGTGCCAGCAGCCGTGCTCGTATAGGGGAAACGGGGGGCACTGAAGCTTTCTTT. Its protein product is CASSRARIGETGGTEAFF.

In this sample, this clone turned up once. The J gene is TRBJ2-7, the V gene TRBV5-4; tentative D call: TRBD1 (6 bases). V shed 4 bases and J shed 6 bases, with 17 bases lying between them. Germline CDR1 SGHNT, CDR2 YYREEE (reference sequence). The CDR3 totals 14 residues. The CDR3 loop reads CASSPTGTHSEQYF. The CDR3 DNA reads TGTGCCAGCAGCCCCACAGGGACCCACTCCGAGCAGTACTTC.

In DNA, the CDR3 is TGTGCCAGCAGTGAAGCGGCAGGGGGCTCCTACAATGAGCAGTTCTTC. Translating gives CASSEAAGGSYNEQFF. This sequence joins TRBV2 and TRBJ2-1; 7 nucleotides line up with TRBD1. The germline gives CDR1 SNHLY, CDR2 FYNNEI. CDR3 length equals 16 residues. V shed 0 bases, J shed 0 bases, and the junction held 2 bases outside the gene matches.

This chain links TRBV7-9 with TRBJ2-7; the match to TRBD2 covers 7 bases. The trim removed 1 base at V and 2 bases at J, leaving 5 bases unmatched. Germline CDR1 is SEHNR and CDR2 is FQNEAQ (reference sequence). The CDR3 runs 15 residues. CDR3 residues: CASSLDGGTTYEQYF. The CDR3 region has the DNA TGTGCCAGCAGCTTAGATGGGGGGACTACCTACGAGCAGTACTTC.

J is TRBJ2-3 and V is TRBV6-5, with 9 bases lining up with TRBD2. CDR3 length equals 14 residues. Germline lookup yields CDR1 MNHEY and CDR2 SVGAGI. V shed 7 bases and J 5 bases; nucleotides not matched to a gene: 7. The CDR3 DNA is TGTGCCAGCAAGGCGGGGGGGGCTGGAGATACGCAGTATTTT. Protein product: CASKAGGAGDTQYF.

This clone was recorded only once. V is TRBV6-5 and J is TRBJ2-7; no clear D. V was clipped by 6 bases and J by 2 bases, with 11 bases between them. The CDR3 has 13 residues. Germline V lookup: CDR1 MNHEY, CDR2 SVGAGI. In DNA, the CDR3 is TGTGCCAGCAGCCATCTAGTGACCTACGAGCAGTACTTC. It is translated as CASSHLVTYEQYF.

The chain is built from TRBV24-1 and TRBJ1-2, with D perhaps TRBD1 (5 bases). This CDR3 contains 14 residues. CDR1 KGHDR and CDR2 SFDVKD come from the germline V gene. V lost 0 bases and J 6 bases, leaving 10 bases between the germline ends. CDR3 sequence reads: CATSDLAGQDGYTF. CDR3 DNA: TGTGCCACCAGTGATTTGGCAGGGCAGGATGGCTACACCTTC.

This chain uses TRBV30 with TRBJ1-6; D unresolved. The V end lost 3 bases, the J end lost 2 bases, and 8 bases lay between the germline ends. Germline CDR1 reads GTSNPN; CDR2 reads SVGIG (reference sequence). This CDR3 region has 14 residues. The CDR3: CAWSEGAYNSPLHF. CDR3 nucleotide sequence: TGTGCCTGGAGCGAGGGCGCCTATAATTCACCCCTCCACTTT.

V usage is TRBV11-2 and J usage is TRBJ1-2; D is undetermined. The CDR3 loop spans 13 amino acids. V lost 1 base and J lost 7, with 10 bases in between. Germline-derived CDR1 and CDR2 are SGHAT and FQNNGV. The CDR3 region is CASSLGTGSGYTF. CDR3 bases: TGTGCCAGCAGCTTAGGGACTGGAAGTGGCTACACCTTC.

The J gene is TRBJ1-2, the V gene TRBV6-5, with a tentative D call TRBD1 (5 bases). The CDR3 is made up of 13 amino acids. CDR1 and CDR2 (germline): MNHEY, SVGAGI. Trimming took 10 bases from V and 8 from J, leaving 20 bases between them. CDR3: CATGAGWMSGYTF. The CDR3 DNA follows: TGTGCCACCGGGGCGGGGTGGATGAGCGGCTACACCTTC.

This clone has just a few counts. The chain is built from TRBV29-1 and TRBJ1-2; D perhaps matches TRBD1 (5 bases). Germline CDR1 SQVTM, CDR2 ANQGSEA. This CDR3 region has 14 residues. Trimming left V 1 base short and J 6 bases short, with 15 bases between. The CDR3 protein is CSVEGGRQPDGYTF. The DNA for the CDR3 is TGCAGCGTTGAAGGAGGTCGACAGCCCGATGGCTACACCTTC.

The J gene is TRBJ1-2, the V gene TRBV7-3, with D possibly matching TRBD1 (6 bases). The germline CDR1 and CDR2 sequences are SGHTA and FQGTGA. The V and J ends lost 0 bases and 2 bases respectively, with 10 bases between them. The CDR3 totals 15 residues. CDR3 amino acids: CASSLTRGPNYGYTF. The CDR3 bases are TGTGCCAGCAGCTTAACCAGGGGCCCAAACTATGGCTACACCTTC.

The chain has TRBV28 and TRBJ1-2; D unresolved. The CDR3 spans 11 residues. CDR1 is MDHEN, CDR2 SYDVKM, per germline. V lost 7 bases, J lost 4 bases, and 7 bases lay in between. Here the CDR3 reads CASTRSYGYTF. DNA for the CDR3: TGTGCCAGCACTCGCAGCTATGGCTACACCTTC.

The V call is TRBV28, the J call TRBJ1-1; D gene unclear. The CDR3 loop spans 11 amino acids. Germline CDR1 is MDHEN and CDR2 is SYDVKM. Trimming pared 3 bases from V and 5 bases from J, leaving 4 bases between. In DNA form, the CDR3 reads TGTGCCAGCAGTTTCGGGACTGAAGCTTTCTTT. Amino acids: CASSFGTEAFF.

The chain recombines TRBV11-2 with TRBJ2-5, with D possibly being TRBD2 (7 bases). There are 16 residues in the CDR3. Trimming took off 5 bases at V and 5 bases at J, with 21 bases between the two ends. Per the germline V gene, CDR1 is SGHAT and CDR2 is FQNNGV. CDR3 protein: CASSPVRGGATETQYF. The CDR3, as DNA: TGTGCCAGCAGCCCAGTCCGTGGGGGGGCAACGGAGACCCAGTACTTC.

This rearrangement joins TRBV30 to TRBJ2-7; 10 bases match TRBD2. V was clipped by 2 bases and J by 3 bases; unmatched bases: 10. Germline assignment: CDR1 GTSNPN and CDR2 SVGIG (reference sequence). The CDR3 has 16 amino acids. CDR3: CAWSSLAGALNYEQYF. As DNA, the CDR3 is TGTGCCTGGAGTTCCCTAGCGGGGGCCTTAAACTACGAGCAGTACTTC.

This clone was detected once. This rearrangement joins TRBV3-1 (or the pseudogene TRBV3-2) to TRBJ1-1; TRBD1 matches 9 bases. The V and J ends lost 0 bases and 0 bases, in that order; junction bases with no gene match: 2. Germline V lookup: CDR1 LGHDT, CDR2 YNNKEL (reference sequence). The CDR3 has 16 residues. Here the CDR3 reads CASSQDDRGMNTEAFF. CDR3 in DNA: TGTGCCAGCAGCCAAGATGACAGGGGGATGAACACTGAAGCTTTCTTT.

The V gene is TRBV28, the J gene TRBJ1-2; unclear D gene. This CDR3 has 13 amino acids. Germline V gene lookup returns CDR1 MDHEN and CDR2 SYDVKM. The germline V and J ends were trimmed by 4 bases and 0 bases, with 6 bases remaining between them. CDR3 amino acids: CASSSTPNYGYTF. CDR3 in DNA: TGTGCCAGCAGTTCGACACCTAACTATGGCTACACCTTC.

The rearrangement uses TRBV29-1 and TRBJ1-2; D perhaps matches TRBD1 (6 bases). Trimming shortened V by 1 base and J by 8 bases, and 14 bases separated the two germline ends. The CDR3 spans 13 residues. The germline V gene encodes CDR1 SQVTM and CDR2 ANQGSEA. As DNA, the CDR3 is TGCAGCGTTGAAGTGCAGGACAGAAGCGGCTACACCTTC. As protein: CSVEVQDRSGYTF.

The chain is built from TRBV4-1 and TRBJ2-7; D perhaps matches TRBD1 (6 bases). V gave up 0 bases and J gave up 0 bases, with 12 bases separating them. Germline V gene data show CDR1 as MGHRA and CDR2 as YSYEKL. The CDR3 spans 16 residues. CDR3 coding DNA: TGCGCCAGCAGCCAAGAATGGGGGCTCAGCTCCTACGAGCAGTACTTC. Translated, it gives CASSQEWGLSSYEQYF.

The genes are TRBV11-2 and TRBJ2-1, with 8 bases fitting TRBD2. The CDR3 spans 16 residues. The V segment lost 4 bases and the J segment 0 bases; nucleotides outside the gene matches: 5. The germline V gene has CDR1 SGHAT and CDR2 FQNNGV. CDR3 DNA: TGTGCCAGCAGCTCCCAGCGGGGGAGCTCCTACAATGAGCAGTTCTTC. This codes for CASSSQRGSSYNEQFF.

CDR3 coding DNA: TGTGCCAGCAGTTACCGGACAGGATTCGATAATTCACCCCTCCACTTT. Protein: CASSYRTGFDNSPLHF. The chain uses TRBV6-2 or TRBV6-3 and TRBJ1-6; the match to TRBD1 covers 7 bases. This CDR3 is 16 amino acids long. Germline V gene sequence: CDR1 MNHEY, CDR2 SVGEGT. V gave up 2 bases and J gave up 5 bases; unmatched junction bases: 6.

This chain links TRBV10-3 with TRBJ2-7; TRBD2 agrees at 10 bases. V dropped 4 bases and J dropped 6; count of bases not matched to a gene: 3. This CDR3 region has 13 residues. Germline CDR1 reads ENHRY; CDR2 reads SYGVKD. The CDR3 protein is CAISAGLASEQYF. Written as DNA, the CDR3 is TGTGCCATCAGTGCGGGACTAGCGAGCGAGCAGTACTTC.

The V and J genes are TRBV15 and TRBJ1-6; TRBD1 is a possible D gene (5 bases). Looked up from germline, CDR1 is LNHNV and CDR2 is YYDKDF (reference sequence). The germline V and J ends were trimmed by 0 bases and 7 bases, with 10 bases remaining between them. This CDR3 has 15 amino acids. The CDR3 coding sequence is TGTGCCACCAGCAGAGATCGGCAGGGAAATTCACCCCTCCACTTT. Its translation is CATSRDRQGNSPLHF.

Only a few counts were recorded for this clone. V gene TRBV5-8 combines with J gene TRBJ1-2; TRBD1 agrees at 7 bases. V was clipped by 3 bases and J by 1 base; unmatched bases: 3. The CDR3 totals 14 residues. Germline V lookup: CDR1 SGHTS, CDR2 YDEGEE. The CDR3 protein is CASSYRGVNYGYTF. CDR3 nucleotides: TGTGCCAGCAGCTACAGGGGTGTTAACTATGGCTACACCTTC. The full variable domain, with the rest looked up from reference TRBV5-8 and TRBJ1-2, is EAGVTQSPTHLIKTRGQQATLRCSPISGHTSVYWYQQALGLGLQFLLWYDEGEERNRGNFPPRFSGRQFPNYSSELNVNALELEDSALYLCASSYRGVNYGYTFGSGTRLTVV.

The chain uses TRBV6-1 and TRBJ1-1; D is unresolved. The CDR3 runs 12 residues. Trimming pared 2 bases from V and 7 bases from J, leaving 8 bases between. Germline V gene data show CDR1 as MNHNS and CDR2 as SASEGT. The CDR3 nucleotides are TGTGCCAGCAGTGAATGGCAAAGTGAAGCTTTCTTT. This sequence encodes CASSEWQSEAFF.

The chain employs TRBV11-2 and TRBJ1-1; weak D call: TRBD1 (6 bases). Germline V gene data show CDR1 as SGHAT and CDR2 as FQNNGV. V shed 3 bases and J shed 7 bases, with 24 bases lying between them. The CDR3 spans 17 residues. CDR3 nucleotides: TGTGCCAGCAGCTTCACCCCTTCCGGGACACCCGTCGGTGAAGCTTTCTTT. This gives the protein CASSFTPSGTPVGEAFF.

This clone has only a few counts. The chain is built from TRBV27 and TRBJ1-6, with a weak D call TRBD1 (5 bases). Germline loops: CDR1 MNHEY, CDR2 SMNVEV (reference sequence). This CDR3 comprises 14 residues. Trimming shortened V by 8 bases and J by 7 bases, and 15 bases separated the two germline ends. For the CDR3, the DNA is TGTGCCAGCGTCCCGGCAGGGTCGAATTCACCCCTCCACTTT. Translated, it gives CASVPAGSNSPLHF.